One and the same sample provided the 31 T cell receptor beta chains below, sequenced in a study of CD8 T cells in Susac syndrome. When the RNA was reverse transcribed, random hexamers were used with an input of 0.5 to 1 ug. MiXCR, run by TCRdb on the immunoSEQ multiplex PCR reads, gives a single entry per CDR3 protein. The sample contains under 200,000 distinct CDR3 sequences, roughly 95% of which appear only once. The specimen was CD4+ T cells from PBMCs. These receptors all stem from a human donor in good health.

The genes are TRBV11-2 and TRBJ2-1; D is uncertain. Germline lookup yields CDR1 SGHAT and CDR2 FQNNGV. V was shortened by 3 bases and J by 2 bases, with 8 bases between the two germline ends. This CDR3 is built from 14 residues. The CDR3 bases are TGTGCCAGCAGCTTCATAGGGACCTACAATGAGCAGTTCTTC. Its translation is CASSFIGTYNEQFF.

The chain has TRBV4-1 and TRBJ1-2; D possibly corresponds to TRBD1 (6 bases). The ends were cut back, 0 bases at V and 8 bases at J, with 13 bases in the middle. The CDR3 is made up of 14 amino acids. CDR1 is MGHRA, CDR2 YSYEKL, per germline. The CDR3 bases are TGCGCCAGCAGCCAAGAGGGAACAGGGAAAGGCTACACCTTC. This translates into CASSQEGTGKGYTF.

A note on this clonotype: The junction and the germline gene differ at one end; a read error may be behind it. V gene TRBV7-7 combines with J gene TRBJ2-2, with 10 positions matching TRBD2. The CDR3 loop spans 15 amino acids. CDR1 is SSHAT and CDR2 is FNYEAQ in the germline V gene (reference sequence). This chain's CDR3 is CASSRLAGNTGELFF. The CDR3 bases are TGTGCTAGCAGCAGACTAGCGGGGAACACCGGGGAGCTGTTTTTT.

The V gene is TRBV25-1, the J gene TRBJ1-3, with D unclear. Per the germline V gene, CDR1 is MGHDK and CDR2 is SYGVNS. Trimming removed 2 bases from V and 4 bases from J, with 15 bases in between. This CDR3 region has 16 residues. CDR3 sequence reads: CASSERGGSLGNTIYF. In nucleotides, the CDR3 is TGTGCCAGCAGTGAACGAGGAGGATCCTTGGGAAACACCATATATTTT.

The chain links TRBV3-1 to TRBJ2-5, with D unresolved. Per the germline V gene, CDR1 is LGHDT and CDR2 is YNNKEL (reference sequence). This CDR3 is 14 amino acids long. V was trimmed by 1 base and J by 2 bases, leaving 8 bases between them. The CDR3 loop is CASSQVALQETQYF. As DNA, the CDR3 is TGTGCCAGCAGCCAAGTCGCATTGCAAGAGACCCAGTACTTC.

This chain uses TRBV15 with TRBJ2-7; D may correspond to TRBD1 or TRBD2 (5 bases each). This CDR3 is 12 amino acids long. The ends were cut back, 5 bases at V and 3 bases at J, with 8 bases in the middle. CDR1 is LNHNV and CDR2 is YYDKDF in the germline V gene (reference sequence). The CDR3 sequence: CATSARGYEQYV. The CDR3 DNA is TGTGCCACCAGCGCGAGGGGCTACGAGCAGTACGTC.

This clonotype is a singleton in its sample. The chain combines TRBV5-1 with TRBJ2-1, with D perhaps matching TRBD2 (5 bases). Per germline, CDR1 SGHRS and CDR2 YFSETQ. There are 16 residues in the CDR3. V lost 0 bases and J 8 bases, leaving 18 bases between the germline ends. As DNA, the CDR3 is TGCGCCAGCAGCTTGGGGACTTCCAACTTATTAGATGAGCAGTTCTTC. This encodes CASSLGTSNLLDEQFF.

This clonotype was recorded a few times. The chain couples TRBV9 to TRBJ1-5, with TRBD1 matching 8 bases. V shed 3 bases, J shed 2 bases, and the junction held 4 bases outside the gene matches. The CDR3 has 15 residues. Germline CDR1 and CDR2: SGDLS and YYNGEE. The chain's CDR3 is CASSGPGQGNQPQHF. The CDR3 bases are TGTGCCAGCAGCGGCCCGGGACAGGGCAATCAGCCCCAGCATTTT.

The J gene is TRBJ1-2, the V gene TRBV27; D is possibly TRBD1 (6 bases). Per germline, CDR1 MNHEY and CDR2 SMNVEV (reference sequence). The CDR3 consists of 15 residues. Between the trimmed V and J ends, which lost 5 bases and 0 bases, there was a span of 13 bases. For the CDR3, the DNA is TGTGCCAGCAGTGACACCTACAGGGCTAACTATGGCTACACCTTC. Amino acid sequence: CASSDTYRANYGYTF.

This chain joins TRBV20-1 and TRBJ1-1; D remains unclear. Trimming took 3 bases from V and 0 from J, leaving 14 bases between them. CDR1 and CDR2 (germline): DFQATT, SNEGSKA (reference sequence). This CDR3 spans 15 amino acids. The CDR3 spells CSASSEGAMNTEAFF. CDR3 DNA: TGCAGTGCTAGCTCCGAGGGAGCAATGAACACTGAAGCTTTCTTT.

The chain recombines TRBV30 with TRBJ2-5; no firm D call. The V gene lost 5 bases and the J gene lost 7 bases, with 11 bases spanning the gap. The CDR3 length is 11 residues. The germline CDR1 and CDR2 sequences are GTSNPN and SVGIG (reference sequence). The CDR3 loop reads CAWELSRTQYF. The CDR3, as DNA: TGTGCCTGGGAACTCTCGCGGACCCAGTACTTC.

The V and J genes are TRBV18 and TRBJ1-1; D gene unclear. The CDR3 runs to 14 residues. V was trimmed by 6 bases and J by 1 base, leaving 12 bases between them. Germline CDR1 and CDR2: KGHSH and LQKENI. CDR3 in amino acids: CASSGESANTEAFF. The CDR3 bases are TGTGCCAGCTCCGGGGAGTCAGCGAACACTGAAGCTTTCTTT.

The rearrangement joins TRBV20-1 to TRBJ1-5; maybe TRBD1 (5 bases). The length of the CDR3 is 14 residues. Trimming left V 0 bases short and J 3 bases short, with 9 bases between. The germline V gene encodes CDR1 DFQATT and CDR2 SNEGSKA (reference sequence). This chain's CDR3 is CSARDRGTNQPQHF. The CDR3 DNA reads TGCAGTGCTAGAGATAGGGGTACCAATCAGCCCCAGCATTTT.

The rearrangement links TRBV12-3 or TRBV12-4 to TRBJ1-2, with D perhaps matching TRBD1 (5 bases). Trimming removed 8 bases from V and 3 bases from J, with 16 bases in between. The CDR3 consists of 14 residues. In DNA, the CDR3 is TGTGCCAGCTCTAAGTTAGTACAGGACTATGGCTACACCTTC. Translated, it gives CASSKLVQDYGYTF.

The CDR3 nucleotides read TGCAGCGTACCAACTCAGGGGGCCGGCGAGCAGTACTTC. Protein sequence: CSVPTQGAGEQYF. This chain links TRBV29-1 with TRBJ2-7, with 8 bases matching TRBD1. The CDR3 extends over 13 amino acids. CDR1 SQVTM and CDR2 ANQGSEA come from the germline V gene. V lost 6 bases, J lost 6 bases, and 10 bases stayed unmatched.

The chain employs TRBV6-2 or TRBV6-3 and TRBJ1-5, with D maybe TRBD1 (6 bases). The CDR3 consists of 21 residues. Trimming cost V 6 bases and J 0 bases, with 30 bases left between them. CDR1 is MNHEY, CDR2 SVGEGT, per germline. This CDR3 reads CASSRLFEVWTARHSNQPQHF. The CDR3 nucleotides read TGTGCCAGCAGCCGACTGTTCGAGGTTTGGACAGCTCGACATAGCAATCAGCCCCAGCATTTT.

This sequence joins TRBV3-1 and TRBJ2-3, with D unresolved. V lost 0 bases and J 0 bases, leaving 7 bases between the germline ends. The CDR3 contains 15 residues. Germline lookup yields CDR1 LGHDT and CDR2 YNNKEL (reference sequence). CDR3 sequence: CASSQEATSTDTQYF. For the CDR3, the DNA is TGTGCCAGCAGCCAAGAAGCGACTAGCACAGATACGCAGTATTTT.

V and J are TRBV6-5 and TRBJ1-2; 7 bases match TRBD1. The J segment lost 3 bases and the V segment lost 5 bases, leaving 9 bases of the junction unmatched. CDR3 length: 15 residues. Looked up from germline, CDR1 is MNHEY and CDR2 is SVGAGI. In DNA, the CDR3 is TGTGCCAGCAGTCGGGACAGCTATATGGACTATGGCTACACCTTC. It translates to CASSRDSYMDYGYTF.

V is TRBV24-1 and J is TRBJ2-2; D is perhaps TRBD1 (5 bases). V was clipped by 6 bases and J by 0 bases, with 7 bases between them. Germline V gene sequence: CDR1 KGHDR, CDR2 SFDVKD. The CDR3 covers 14 residues. The CDR3 spells CATSKDTNTGELFF. In DNA, the CDR3 is TGTGCCACCAGTAAGGACACGAACACCGGGGAGCTGTTTTTT.

V gene TRBV3-1 combines with J gene TRBJ2-7, with TRBD1 identical over 11 bases. Trimming removed 5 bases from V and 7 bases from J; junction bases left unmatched: 10. The length of the CDR3 is 15 residues. The germline V gene has CDR1 LGHDT and CDR2 YNNKEL (reference sequence). The CDR3 DNA is TGTGCCAGCAGCAAAGGAAGGACAGGGGGCCGGGAGCAGTACTTC. Translating gives CASSKGRTGGREQYF.

The V call is TRBV6-2 or TRBV6-3, the J call TRBJ2-1; D remains ambiguous. Germline loops: CDR1 MNHEY, CDR2 SVGEGT. Between the trimmed V and J ends, which lost 6 bases and 4 bases, there was a span of 25 bases. This CDR3 is 18 amino acids long. The CDR3 nucleotides are TGTGCCAGCAGCCCAACTCCCCGGGCCCGATCCCAATACAATGAGCAGTTCTTC. Its translation: CASSPTPRARSQYNEQFF.

The chain carries TRBV5-6 and TRBJ1-6; the D is unclear. Between the trimmed V and J ends, which lost 7 bases and 9 bases, there was a span of 11 bases. CDR3 length: 12 residues. The germline gives CDR1 SGHDT, CDR2 YYEEEE. The CDR3 nucleotides are TGTGCCAGCCGGGCCAGTAGTTCACCCCTCCACTTT. Its translation: CASRASSSPLHF.

The count of this clonotype is one. The CDR3 sequence: CPREAEGGYTF. As DNA, the CDR3 is TGTCCCCGAGAGGCAGAAGGTGGCTACACCTTC. The genes are TRBV25-1 and TRBJ1-2; D remains ambiguous. CDR3 length: 11 amino acids. From germline, CDR1 is MGHDK and CDR2 SYGVNS.

This chain links TRBV18 with TRBJ2-5; D assignment may be TRBD1 or TRBD2 (5 bases each). The CDR3 consists of 15 residues. In germline, CDR1 is KGHSH, CDR2 LQKENI. V was pared by 4 bases and J by 2 bases, with 14 bases between. CDR3 nucleotides: TGTGCCAGCTCACTGCAGCAGGGACCGCAAGAGACCCAGTACTTC. The encoded protein is CASSLQQGPQETQYF.

The rearrangement uses TRBV27 and TRBJ1-2; TRBD1 is a possible D gene (6 bases). CDR3 size: 15 residues. Germline V gene sequence: CDR1 MNHEY, CDR2 SMNVEV (reference sequence). V was shortened by 5 bases and J by 4 bases, with 17 bases between the two germline ends. CDR3: CASSQDSATLYGYTF. Written as DNA, the CDR3 is TGTGCCAGCAGTCAGGACAGTGCGACCCTCTATGGCTACACCTTC.

The V and J genes are TRBV6-5 and TRBJ1-5; D is unclear. V gave up 8 bases and J gave up 5 bases, with 16 bases separating them. CDR3 length equals 14 residues. Germline CDR1 MNHEY, CDR2 SVGAGI. The CDR3 DNA reads TGTGCCAGCTTGGCCAGGACTTATGATCAGCCCCAGCATTTT. Encoded protein: CASLARTYDQPQHF.

The chain links TRBV24-1 to TRBJ2-1; TRBD2 matches at 10 bases. The CDR3 runs 17 residues. Germline-derived CDR1 and CDR2 are KGHDR and SFDVKD. Trimming cost V 4 bases and J 0 bases; bases outside gene matches: 5. In DNA, the CDR3 is TGTGCCACCAGTGACCGGACTAGCGGTAGCTCCTACAATGAGCAGTTCTTC. Translated, it gives CATSDRTSGSSYNEQFF.

The CDR3 protein is CASSESVQAYEQYF. DNA for the CDR3: TGTGCCAGCAGTGAGTCCGTCCAGGCCTACGAGCAGTACTTC. V usage is TRBV2 and J usage is TRBJ2-7, with D unclear. Germline CDR1 SNHLY, CDR2 FYNNEI. Trimming cost V 3 bases and J 2 bases, with 11 bases left between them. There are 14 residues in the CDR3.

The rearrangement joins TRBV24-1 to TRBJ2-2, with D perhaps TRBD1 (6 bases). The CDR3 is 14 amino acids. The germline gives CDR1 KGHDR, CDR2 SFDVKD. V was cut by 7 bases and J by 1 base, with 9 bases left in between. Here the CDR3 DNA reads TGTGCCACCAGCCCGGGACAGAACACCGGGGAGCTGTTTTTT. Protein product: CATSPGQNTGELFF.

The V and J genes are TRBV20-1 and TRBJ2-5, with D possibly matching TRBD2 (6 bases). Trimming cost V 5 bases and J 7 bases, with 20 bases left between them. Germline CDR1 DFQATT, CDR2 SNEGSKA (reference sequence). This CDR3 comprises 14 residues. Here the CDR3 DNA reads TGCAGTGCTGGGAGGTCGGGTAGCGGAGGGACCCAGTACTTC. It yields the protein CSAGRSGSGGTQYF.

The chain links TRBV20-1 to TRBJ2-5, with D unclear. The length of the CDR3 is 13 residues. The V gene lost 6 bases and the J gene lost 4 bases, with 15 bases spanning the gap. In germline, CDR1 is DFQATT, CDR2 SNEGSKA (reference sequence). This CDR3 is CSAGPVAAETQYF. For the CDR3, the DNA is TGCAGTGCCGGACCAGTCGCAGCAGAGACCCAGTACTTC.